This T cell receptor beta chain was retrieved from a study of blood T cell repertoires in COVID-19. Turning to the study itself: From the United States, Italy and Spain came samples of acute and convalescent COVID-19. Nucleic acid was either cDNA or gDNA, and it came from T cells, B-cell-depleted T cells, or PBMCs.

Per the germline V gene, CDR1 is KGHSH and CDR2 is LQKENI. With V trimmed by 1 base and J by 5 bases, 3 bases remained unmatched. This CDR3 has 16 residues. This clone is a singleton in its sample. In the original analysis: Quantification of nucleated cells was approximated via reference gene primer amplification. Assay used: immunoSEQ multiplex PCR; TCRdb lists only in-frame clones, some missing. V and J calls and clone size follow that table, whereas D and trimming were derived from the DNA. The sample yields over 200,000 clones, around 82% seen once. The sequenced sample consisted of peripheral blood. The source is a middle-aged woman with active or convalescent COVID-19. V gene TRBV18 combines with J gene TRBJ2-1, with 12 positions matching TRBD2. The CDR3 DNA reads TGTGCCAGCTCACCACGGGGACTAGCGGGTAACAATGAGCAGTTCTTC. The encoded protein is CASSPRGLAGNNEQFF.